This T cell receptor (beta chain) was recorded in a study of monozygotic twins with inflammatory bowel disease. CDR1 LNHNV and CDR2 YYDKDF come from the germline V gene (reference sequence). The CDR3 contains 15 residues. TCRdb reprocessed the 5' RACE reads, with one entry per CDR3 protein and no DNA. The sample table sets out approximately 160,000 distinct CDR3 sequences. This chain links TRBV15 with TRBJ1-2; TCRdb picks TRBD1, but there is no DNA to check that call. The sequenced sample consisted of blood. The source is a human donor with ulcerative colitis or Crohn's disease, or a healthy co-twin of an affected twin (not recorded which). The CDR3 spells CATSRRRGAGGGYTF.